The 14 T cell receptor beta chains in this list originate from one sample, sequenced in a study of OX40 agonist ivuxolimab in advanced cancers. Using immunoSEQ multiplex PCR, the repertoire was profiled, and TCRdb retains in-frame clones only, with some absent. In the table there are over 45,000 clones, about 82% of which are singletons. The sequences come from CD4+ or CD8+ T cells sorted from blood, collected in a trial of the OX40 agonist ivuxolimab. All receptors derive from an adult with an advanced solid tumor such as melanoma, head and neck, liver or kidney cancer.

The rearrangement uses TRBV7-8 and TRBJ2-1; D might be TRBD2 (6 bases). The germline V gene has CDR1 SGHVS and CDR2 FQNEAQ. This CDR3 contains 15 residues. V was clipped by 3 bases and J by 2 bases, with 11 bases between them. DNA for the CDR3: TGTGCCAGCAGCTTTGCGGCGGGACCCTACAATGAGCAGTTCTTC. The encoded protein is CASSFAAGPYNEQFF.

The genes are TRBV9 and TRBJ1-1; D uncertain. Germline V gene data show CDR1 as SGDLS and CDR2 as YYNGEE. This CDR3 has 15 residues. Trimming left V 4 bases short and J 4 bases short, with 17 bases between. The CDR3 DNA follows: TGTGCCAGCAGCCCGTCAGGACTCTGGGGCACTGAAGCTTTCTTT. Residues: CASSPSGLWGTEAFF. Full variable domain (outside the CDR3, taken from reference TRBV9 and TRBJ1-1): DSGVTQTPKHLITATGQRVTLRCSPRSGDLSVYWYQQSLDQGLQFLIQYYNGEERAKGNILERFSAQQFPDLHSELNLSSLELGDSALYFCASSPSGLWGTEAFFGQGTRLTVV.

CDR3 in DNA: TGTGCCAGCACCCCTCCCCCCCGGAACAATGAGCAGTTCTTC. It yields the protein CASTPPPRNNEQFF. J is TRBJ2-1 and V is TRBV11-3; D call uncertain. The CDR3 contains 14 residues. Between the trimmed V and J ends, which lost 7 bases and 5 bases, there was a span of 15 bases. Germline CDR1 SGHNT, CDR2 YENEEA.

The J gene is TRBJ2-4, the V gene TRBV10-3; tentative D call: TRBD1 (6 bases). Germline values: CDR1 ENHRY, CDR2 SYGVKD. The V end lost 10 bases, the J end lost 0 bases, and 13 bases lay between the germline ends. There are 14 residues in the CDR3. CDR3 in amino acids: CATRQDLAKNIQYF. The CDR3 DNA reads as TGTGCCACCAGACAGGATTTAGCCAAAAACATTCAGTACTTC.

The sample holds one count of this clone. The V and J genes are TRBV6-4 and TRBJ2-4; D ambiguous. CDR1 is MRHNA and CDR2 is SNTAGT in the germline V gene. This CDR3 comprises 12 residues. Deletions cut 5 bases from V and 5 bases from J, with 7 bases between. Here the CDR3 DNA reads TGTGCCAGCAGTTTAGTCGAAAACATTCAGTACTTC. Protein: CASSLVENIQYF.

V usage is TRBV15 and J usage is TRBJ2-7, with TRBD2 identical over 7 bases. V dropped 0 bases and J dropped 2; count of bases not matched to a gene: 1. CDR3 size: 14 residues. Germline CDR1 LNHNV, CDR2 YYDKDF (reference sequence). The CDR3 reads CATSRERGTYEQYF. In DNA, the CDR3 is TGTGCCACCAGCAGAGAGCGGGGGACCTACGAGCAGTACTTC.

This chain joins TRBV19 and TRBJ2-4, with no clear D. The germline V gene encodes CDR1 LNHDA and CDR2 SQIVND (reference sequence). V was cut by 3 bases and J by 4 bases, with 10 bases left in between. There are 14 residues in the CDR3. DNA of the CDR3: TGTGCCAGTAGTATGAGAGACTTTAAAAACATTCAGTACTTC. Protein product: CASSMRDFKNIQYF.

This clone was counted between two and nine times. This chain uses TRBV28 with TRBJ1-5; D gene unclear. Trimming left V 2 bases short and J 7 bases short, with 6 bases between. Germline CDR1 reads MDHEN; CDR2 reads SYDVKM. CDR3 length equals 12 residues. CDR3 sequence (DNA): TGTGCCAGCAGTTTACCGCCGCAGCCCCAGCATTTT. Its translation is CASSLPPQPQHF.

The gene calls are TRBV14 and TRBJ1-2, with TRBD1 identical over 7 bases. Germline lookup yields CDR1 SGHDN and CDR2 FVKESK. The CDR3 length is 15 residues. V dropped 3 bases and J dropped 5; count of bases not matched to a gene: 9. The CDR3 loop reads CASSQRIGQAYGYTF. The CDR3 DNA sequence: TGTGCCAGCAGCCAGAGGATCGGACAGGCTTATGGCTACACCTTC.

This clone showed up just a few times. V gene TRBV11-3 combines with J gene TRBJ2-5, with unresolved D. From germline, CDR1 is SGHNT and CDR2 YENEEA. Trimming removed 3 bases from V and 2 bases from J, with 13 bases in between. CDR3 length equals 15 residues. This chain's CDR3 is CASSFWVSWQETQYF. The CDR3 coding sequence is TGTGCCAGCAGCTTCTGGGTCAGTTGGCAAGAGACCCAGTACTTC.

V usage is TRBV20-1 and J usage is TRBJ2-1; D not certain. V lost 3 bases and J 7 bases, leaving 7 bases between the germline ends. CDR3 size: 11 residues. The germline V gene encodes CDR1 DFQATT and CDR2 SNEGSKA (reference sequence). CDR3 region: CSARGQNEQFF. The CDR3, as DNA: TGCAGTGCTAGGGGCCAAAATGAGCAGTTCTTC.

The J gene is TRBJ1-1, the V gene TRBV7-9; perhaps TRBD1 as D (5 bases). Per germline, CDR1 SEHNR and CDR2 FQNEAQ (reference sequence). This CDR3 has 13 residues. The germline V and J ends were trimmed by 4 bases and 4 bases, with 10 bases remaining between them. The CDR3 sequence is CASSSLRGTEAFF. Written as DNA, the CDR3 is TGTGCCAGCAGCTCTCTAAGGGGCACTGAAGCTTTCTTT.

V gene TRBV7-9 combines with J gene TRBJ1-1; D is possibly TRBD1 (5 bases). CDR3 length equals 15 residues. Germline CDR1 is SEHNR and CDR2 is FQNEAQ (reference sequence). V lost 1 base to trimming and J lost 3 bases, with 12 bases between them. CDR3 amino acids: CASSLVEGPHTEAFF. The CDR3 nucleotides read TGTGCCAGCAGCTTAGTGGAGGGGCCCCACACTGAAGCTTTCTTT.

The V gene is TRBV11-2, the J gene TRBJ1-3, with D possibly matching TRBD1 (5 bases). V lost 1 base, J lost 1 base, and 8 bases lay in between. The CDR3 is 15 residues long. CDR1 and CDR2 (germline): SGHAT, FQNNGV. The CDR3 protein is CASSLVGTSGNTIYF. The CDR3, as DNA: TGTGCCAGCAGCTTAGTGGGGACTTCTGGAAACACCATATATTTT.